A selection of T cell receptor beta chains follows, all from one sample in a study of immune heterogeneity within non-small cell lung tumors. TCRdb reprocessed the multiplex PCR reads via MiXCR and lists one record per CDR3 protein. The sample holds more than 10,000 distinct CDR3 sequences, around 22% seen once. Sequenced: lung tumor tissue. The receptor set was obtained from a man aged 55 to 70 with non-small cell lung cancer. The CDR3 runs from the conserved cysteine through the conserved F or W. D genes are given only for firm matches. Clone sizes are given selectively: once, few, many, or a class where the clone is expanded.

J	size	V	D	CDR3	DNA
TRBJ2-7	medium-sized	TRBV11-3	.	CASSRISFEQYF	TGTGCCAGCAGCCGTATTTCCTTCGAGCAGTACTTC
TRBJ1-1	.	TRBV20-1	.	CSARKGWNTEAFF	TGCAGTGCTAGGAAGGGATGGAACACTGAAGCTTTCTTT
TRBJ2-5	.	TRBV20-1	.	CSARDTGTTQETQYF	TGCAGTGCTAGAGACACCGGGACAACCCAAGAGACCCAGTACTTC
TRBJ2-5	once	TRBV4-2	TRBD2	CASSQDQGASGSQGTQYF	TGTGCCAGCAGCCAAGACCAAGGGGCTAGCGGGAGCCAGGGGACCCAGTACTTC
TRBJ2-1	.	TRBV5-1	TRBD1	CASSTRQGVGNEQFF	TGCGCCAGCAGCACAAGACAGGGGGTTGGCAATGAGCAGTTCTTC
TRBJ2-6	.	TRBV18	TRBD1	CASSPTTGSGANVLTF	TGTGCCAGCTCACCAACGACAGGGTCTGGGGCCAACGTCCTGACTTTC
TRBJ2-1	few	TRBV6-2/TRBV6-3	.	CASSYLTSYNEQFF	TGTGCCAGCAGCTACCTAACTAGCTACAATGAGCAGTTCTTC
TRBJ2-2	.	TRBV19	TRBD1	CASSINRGPRELFF	TGTGCCAGTAGTATTAACAGGGGGCCCAGGGAGCTGTTTTTT
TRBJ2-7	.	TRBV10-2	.	CASSESVGRNYEQYF	TGCGCCAGCAGTGAGTCTGTTGGCAGGAACTACGAGCAGTACTTC
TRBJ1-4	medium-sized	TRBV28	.	CASSLFPQGGGEKLFF	TGTGCCAGCAGTTTATTCCCGCAGGGAGGCGGAGAAAAACTGTTTTTT
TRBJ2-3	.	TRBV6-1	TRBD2	CASPDGGGPTDTQYF	TGTGCCAGCCCCGATGGGGGAGGGCCAACGGATACGCAGTATTTT
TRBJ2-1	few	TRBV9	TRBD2	CASSPRTSGYNEQFF	TGTGCCAGCAGCCCACGGACTAGCGGGTACAATGAGCAGTTCTTC